The 19 T cell receptor beta chains below all came from one sample that was sequenced in a study of shared clonotypes between healthy human individuals. Method: immunoSEQ multiplex PCR; TCRdb's copy keeps in-frame clones and lacks some. The top ten hold 0.37% of the sample, which has 2 million to 2.5 million clones, 92% seen once. Sample: naive CD4+ T cells from PBMCs. Documented subset: CD45RA+ positively selected. The receptors were sampled from a man between 18 and 29 years old in good health. Some clones in this sample may be carry-over from other donors' samples.

V gene TRBV19 combines with J gene TRBJ2-1; 9 bases line up with TRBD2. The CDR3 sequence is 13 residues long. Germline trimming cut 9 bases from V and 6 bases from J; bases unmatched to any gene: 6. Per germline, CDR1 LNHDA and CDR2 SQIVND (reference sequence). The CDR3 sequence: CASRLAAGNEQFF. The CDR3 DNA reads TGTGCCAGCCGACTAGCGGCGGGCAATGAGCAGTTCTTC. The full variable domain, completed using reference TRBV19 and TRBJ2-1, is DGGITQSPKYLFRKEGQNVTLSCEQNLNHDAMYWYRQDPGQGLRLIYYSQIVNDFQKGDIAEGYSVSREKKESFPLTVTSAQKNPTAFYLCASRLAAGNEQFFGPGTRLTVL.

This chain uses TRBV5-3 with TRBJ1-6; D ambiguous. TRBV5-3 falls under the ORF class, with uncertain function. Trimming stripped 2 bases from V and 7 bases from J, with 19 bases between. The CDR3 runs 17 residues. For the CDR3, the DNA is TGTGCCAGAAGCTTTCCACGGGAATCTGCTGGGAATTCACCCCTCCACTTT. Protein product: CARSFPRESAGNSPLHF.

The table lists this clone with a few counts. The chain uses TRBV5-1 and TRBJ1-3; D unresolved. Trimming pared 0 bases from V and 0 bases from J, leaving 7 bases between. The germline V gene has CDR1 SGHRS and CDR2 YFSETQ. This CDR3 contains 15 residues. CDR3 DNA: TGCGCCAGCAGCTTGGCCGAGAGCTCTGGAAACACCATATATTTT. This encodes CASSLAESSGNTIYF.

This chain uses TRBV7-8 with TRBJ2-7; 7 positions match TRBD1. Germline V gives CDR1 SGHVS, CDR2 FQNEAQ. Trimming at V came to 5 bases and at J to 3 bases, leaving 10 bases not matched to a gene. The length of the CDR3 is 15 residues. CDR3 residues: CASSHRTGLVYEQYF. DNA for the CDR3: TGTGCCAGCAGCCACCGGACAGGCTTGGTCTACGAGCAGTACTTC.

CDR3 protein: CASSPLRGGYEQYF. The DNA for the CDR3 is TGCGCCAGCAGTCCCCTTCGCGGGGGTTACGAGCAGTACTTC. This chain joins TRBV5-1 and TRBJ2-7; 7 bases line up with TRBD2. J lost 4 bases, V lost 5 bases, and 9 bases had no gene match. Germline V gene sequence: CDR1 SGHRS, CDR2 YFSETQ. This CDR3 contains 14 residues.

The chain has TRBV29-1 and TRBJ1-1; D may be TRBD1 (5 bases). This CDR3 region has 14 residues. Germline-derived CDR1 and CDR2 are SQVTM and ANQGSEA. V lost 4 bases and J lost 5, with 17 bases in between. The CDR3 DNA is TGCAGCGTTGCAATTGAGGGGAGAGGGACTGAAGCTTTCTTT. Protein product: CSVAIEGRGTEAFF.

The genes are TRBV4-1 and TRBJ2-5; 10 nucleotides agree with TRBD2. Germline CDR1 MGHRA, CDR2 YSYEKL. The CDR3 length is 17 residues. With V trimmed by 1 base and J by 3 bases, 8 bases remained unmatched. CDR3 sequence: CASSQVLLAGLEETQYF. DNA for the CDR3: TGCGCCAGCAGCCAAGTTTTACTAGCGGGACTGGAAGAGACCCAGTACTTC.

The chain has TRBV5-1 and TRBJ2-5; D remains ambiguous. Trimming removed 1 base from V and 1 base from J, with 5 bases in between. CDR3 length equals 13 residues. Germline-derived CDR1 and CDR2 are SGHRS and YFSETQ. CDR3 DNA: TGCGCCAGCAGCTTGAGGTTCCAAGAGACCCAGTACTTC. This encodes CASSLRFQETQYF. Full variable domain (missing parts from reference TRBV5-1 and TRBJ2-5): KAGVTQTPRYLIKTRGQQVTLSCSPISGHRSVSWYQQTPGQGLQFLFEYFSETQRNKGNFPGRFSGRQFSNSRSEMNVSTLELGDSALYLCASSLRFQETQYFGPGTRLLVL.

Note on this clone: Other DNA sequences from this sample encode an identical CDR3 as well. This sequence joins TRBV18 and TRBJ1-5; 7 bases are a match to TRBD1. The CDR3 loop spans 14 amino acids. J lost 0 bases, V lost 6 bases, and 2 bases had no gene match. Germline assignment: CDR1 KGHSH and CDR2 LQKENI. The CDR3 DNA follows: TGTGCCAGCTCCGGGACAGCTAGCAATCAGCCCCAGCATTTT. Encoded protein: CASSGTASNQPQHF.

The V call is TRBV5-1, the J call TRBJ2-3; D remains unclear. The CDR3 consists of 14 residues. Germline V gives CDR1 SGHRS, CDR2 YFSETQ. V was shortened by 5 bases and J by 0 bases, with 10 bases between the two germline ends. The CDR3 DNA follows: TGCGCCAGCAGACCCGGACCTAGCACAGATACGCAGTATTTT. It encodes CASRPGPSTDTQYF.

V gene TRBV9 combines with J gene TRBJ2-3, with 11 bases lining up with TRBD2. V gave up 3 bases and J gave up 1 base; unmatched junction bases: 10. The CDR3 has 18 residues. Per germline, CDR1 SGDLS and CDR2 YYNGEE. CDR3 residues: CASSARGLAGGRTDTQYF. The CDR3 DNA follows: TGTGCCAGCAGCGCGCGAGGGCTAGCGGGAGGCCGCACAGATACGCAGTATTTT.

The J gene is TRBJ1-4, the V gene TRBV2; D call uncertain. V was shortened by 2 bases and J by 0 bases, with 10 bases between the two germline ends. CDR1 SNHLY and CDR2 FYNNEI come from the germline V gene. The CDR3 loop spans 16 amino acids. The CDR3 is CASSELGKATNEKLFF. The CDR3 nucleotides are TGTGCCAGCAGTGAATTAGGGAAAGCAACTAATGAAAAACTGTTTTTT.

The rearrangement uses TRBV7-9 and TRBJ2-2; 11 bases align to TRBD2. Germline CDR1 reads SEHNR; CDR2 reads FQNEAQ (reference sequence). The CDR3 length is 17 residues. The V segment lost 1 base and the J segment 7 bases; nucleotides outside the gene matches: 8. In DNA form, the CDR3 reads TGTGCCAGCAGCTTAGGGACTAGCGGGCAGGTTGTCGGGGAGCTGTTTTTT. Protein sequence: CASSLGTSGQVVGELFF.

This chain connects TRBV21-1 to TRBJ1-1; TRBD1, as called in the table, went unchecked against the DNA. TRBV21-1 is a recognized pseudogene. The length of the CDR3 is 14 residues. This CDR3 is CASTRVLENTEAFF. The DNA for the CDR3 is TGTGCCAGCACCAGGGTCTTAGAAAACACTGAAGCTTTCTTT.

The chain links TRBV30 to TRBJ2-3, with D perhaps being TRBD1 or TRBD2 (5 bases each). The length of the CDR3 is 17 residues. The V gene's germline CDR1 is GTSNPN and CDR2 SVGIG (reference sequence). Between the trimmed V and J ends, which lost 5 bases and 3 bases, there was a span of 24 bases. DNA of the CDR3: TGTGCCTGGGGAAGAGCCCGAATAGTGGGGGAGACAGATACGCAGTATTTT. Residues: CAWGRARIVGETDTQYF.

Notes on this clone: The same CDR3 can be traced to other DNA sequences in this sample. The rearrangement uses TRBV28 and TRBJ2-1; 10 nucleotides match TRBD2. Germline trimming cut 5 bases from V and 3 bases from J; bases unmatched to any gene: 4. The germline V gene has CDR1 MDHEN and CDR2 SYDVKM. CDR3 length: 15 residues. The CDR3 DNA is TGTGCCAGCAGTCCACGGACTAGCGGCTACAATGAGCAGTTCTTC. Amino acids: CASSPRTSGYNEQFF.

This chain links TRBV21-1 with TRBJ1-1; the table's D gene call, TRBD1, was not cross checked with the DNA. TRBV21-1 is recorded as a pseudogene. The length of the CDR3 is 17 residues. The CDR3 here is CASSKGVQGPPETEAFF. The CDR3 bases are TGTGCCAGCAGCAAAGGGGTACAGGGCCCGCCGGAGACTGAAGCTTTCTTT.

The chain joins TRBV18 to TRBJ2-3; 8 bases agree with TRBD1. The CDR3 sequence is 16 residues long. V was clipped by 0 bases and J by 2 bases; unmatched bases: 4. Germline values: CDR1 KGHSH, CDR2 LQKENI. Here the CDR3 reads CASSPPRQGNTDTQYF. CDR3 nucleotide sequence: TGTGCCAGCTCACCACCCCGACAGGGGAACACAGATACGCAGTATTTT.

The chain couples TRBV18 to TRBJ2-2, with 7 bases aligning to TRBD2. Germline-derived CDR1 and CDR2 are KGHSH and LQKENI. The CDR3 is made up of 16 amino acids. V shed 3 bases and J 1 base; nucleotides not matched to a gene: 5. The CDR3 sequence is CASSPPTSLNTGELFF. DNA for the CDR3: TGTGCCAGCTCACCGCCGACTAGCTTGAACACCGGGGAGCTGTTTTTT.